This TCR beta chain was found in a study of T cells in Graves' hyperthyroidism and ophthalmopathy. Study-level findings and limits: A model built on 13 V-J features separated ophthalmopathy from stable hyperthyroidism. In the blood, most expanded thyroid clonotypes above 0.001 appeared as well.

TCR beta CDR3 regions were amplified from RNA. The HTBI primer set was used in a first-round RT-PCR of the TCR CDR3. TCRdb fed the multiplex PCR reads into MiXCR, producing one record per CDR3 protein. The table records approximately 370,000 distinct CDR3 sequences, 14% to 15% of them present only once. V was pared by 3 bases and J by 5 bases, with 7 bases of the junction left unmatched. Germline V gene sequence: CDR1 MGHRA, CDR2 YSYEKL. The CDR3 has 15 residues. Concerning this clonotype itself: Its antigen is not known.

Graves' hyperthyroidism is called stable when ophthalmopathy does not progress within 18 months. Among the patients, aged 18 to 65, hyperthyroidism was newly diagnosed and had lasted under 2 months. Sequenced: blood. This TCR was sampled from a woman in her 30s with Graves' hyperthyroidism. This chain joins TRBV4-1 and TRBJ2-5; 9 bases line up with TRBD1. The CDR3 protein is CASSHDGTGLETQYF. As DNA, the CDR3 is TGCGCCAGCAGCCATGACGGGACAGGGTTGGAGACCCAGTACTTC.